Listed below are T cell receptor beta chains from one sample, sequenced in a study of T-cell memory formation after mild COVID-19. TCRdb re-called the 5' RACE reads with MiXCR, one entry per CDR3 protein. The table has about 210,000 distinct CDR3 sequences, under 12% seen once. The sequenced sample was PBMCs or a T cell subset sorted from them (not recorded which). The receptors originated from a man aged 18 to 29 who had mild COVID-19 (a few samples of this study predate the infection). Cell type and time point are not known. The CDR3 runs from the conserved cysteine through the conserved F or W. The D gene is left open where the match is weak. Clone size is given for some rows only: seen once, a few or many times, or a class if the clone is expanded.

many,TRBJ2-7,NA,TRBV7-2,TGTGCCAGCAGCTTGGAGCTAGCCCTTAACAAGCAGTACTTC,CASSLELALNKQYF
NA,TRBJ1-5,NA,TRBV7-2,TGTGCCAGCAGCCCCCCGGGCAGCCGGGGAGTTGGGCCCCAGCATTTT,CASSPPGSRGVGPQHF
NA,TRBJ2-5,NA,TRBV24-1,TGTGCCACCAGTGATAAGGGCCAAGAGACCCAGTACTTC,CATSDKGQETQYF
NA,TRBJ2-1,NA,TRBV4-3,TGCGCCAGCAGCCAAGATTACAATGAGCAGTTCTTC,CASSQDYNEQFF
NA,TRBJ1-2,NA,TRBV10-3,TGTGCCATCAGTGGAAGGGACGGCTATGGCTACACCTTC,CAISGRDGYGYTF
NA,TRBJ2-7,TRBD1,TRBV18,TGTGCCAGCTCACCTCCGGGACAGGGGGCTTACGAGCAGTACTTC,CASSPPGQGAYEQYF
NA,TRBJ1-5,NA,TRBV7-9,TGTGCCAGCAGCTTAGTAGACGTTAATCAGCCCCAGCATTTT,CASSLVDVNQPQHF
NA,TRBJ1-2,TRBD1,TRBV5-1,TGCGCCAGCAGCTCCCTCAGGGACAGCACCTATGGCTACACCTTC,CASSSLRDSTYGYTF
NA,TRBJ1-5,NA,TRBV18,TGTGCCAGCTCAGCCAACAGGGAATATCAGCCCCAGCATTTT,CASSANREYQPQHF
few,TRBJ2-1,NA,TRBV20-1,TGCAGTGCTCTGCCGCCAGGGTCAGTGTACAATGAGCAGTTCTTC,CSALPPGSVYNEQFF
few,TRBJ1-5,NA,TRBV28,TGTGCCATTCCGAAAAGCGGGGGGCAGAGCAATCAGCCCCAGCATTTT,CAIPKSGGQSNQPQHF
many,TRBJ1-4,NA,TRBV7-9,TGTGCCAGCAGCTCGGGGAGAGGAGCTAATGAAAAACTGTTTTTT,CASSSGRGANEKLFF
few,TRBJ2-7,NA,TRBV5-1,TGCGCCAGCAGCTTGGCCTACTCCGGTTACGAGCAGTACTTC,CASSLAYSGYEQYF
NA,TRBJ2-1,TRBD2,TRBV7-2,TGTGCCAGCAGCTCTGAAGGGACTAGCGGGGGGGCCGAGCAGTTCTTC,CASSSEGTSGGAEQFF
few,TRBJ2-1,TRBD2,TRBV4-2,TGTGCCAGCAGCGAACCGGGACTATCCTACAATGAGCAGTTCTTC,CASSEPGLSYNEQFF
few,TRBJ2-2,NA,TRBV6-4,TGTGCCAGCCGGATCACGCGGGGCACCGGGGAGCTGTTTTTT,CASRITRGTGELFF
few,TRBJ2-1,TRBD2,TRBV18,TGTGCCAGCTCACCGAGAGACGGGGGGGCCAATGAGCAGTTCTTC,CASSPRDGGANEQFF
many,TRBJ2-5,TRBD2,TRBV27,TGTGCCAGCAGTCCGGGGGCGGGGGGAAACGGAGAGACCCAGTACTTC,CASSPGAGGNGETQYF
few,TRBJ2-1,NA,TRBV4-1,TGCGCCAGCAGCCAAGACAACTCCCCTACCTACAATGAGCAGTTCTTC,CASSQDNSPTYNEQFF
NA,TRBJ2-6,TRBD1,TRBV5-1,TGCGCCAGCAGCAAGAACACAGGGGAGACCAACGTCCTGACTTTC,CASSKNTGETNVLTF
few,TRBJ2-5,TRBD1,TRBV9,TGTGCCAGCAGCGTAGCCCCAGGGGGAAAAGAGACCCAGTACTTC,CASSVAPGGKETQYF
few,TRBJ2-1,TRBD2,TRBV20-1,TGCAGTGCTATCGAGATAGCGGGGGTTACGAGCTCCTACAATGAGCAGTTCTTC,CSAIEIAGVTSSYNEQFF
NA,TRBJ2-2,NA,TRBV20-1,TGCAGTGCCAGAGCGAGGGGGGCCGGGGAGCTGTTTTTT,CSARARGAGELFF
few,TRBJ1-2,NA,TRBV12-3/TRBV12-4,TGTGCCAGCAGTCAGGGCCCGGCGGGGGGGACCTTC,CASSQGPAGGTF
few,TRBJ2-1,NA,TRBV7-3,TGTGCCAGCAGCTTGGGTAGGCTAGTGGGGAATGAGCAGTTCTTC,CASSLGRLVGNEQFF
few,TRBJ2-4,NA,TRBV2,TGTGCCAGCAGTGAAGGACCGCTTCAGTACTTC,CASSEGPLQYF
many,TRBJ1-1,NA,TRBV29-1,TGCAGCGTTGGGGCAGGGTGGGGGATGAACACTGAAGCTTTCTTT,CSVGAGWGMNTEAFF
NA,TRBJ2-1,TRBD2,TRBV7-2,TGTGCCAGCAGCAAACTAGCGGGGGGCGGCGATGAGCAGTTCTTC,CASSKLAGGGDEQFF
NA,TRBJ2-3,TRBD2,TRBV7-2,TGTGCCAGCAGCTTAGGGCTGAGGCTAGCGGGGGCCGGAAGCACAGATACGCAGTATTTT,CASSLGLRLAGAGSTDTQYF
few,TRBJ2-7,NA,TRBV12-3/TRBV12-4,TGTGCCAGCATCGACAGCCTCGGCAACGAGCAGTACTTC,CASIDSLGNEQYF
NA,TRBJ1-2,NA,TRBV11-2,TGTGCCAGCAGCTCCCCCCAGGGTTATGGCTACACCTTC,CASSSPQGYGYTF
NA,TRBJ1-2,TRBD1,TRBV12-3/TRBV12-4,TGTGCCAGCAGTGCGCGGACAGGGTACCATGGCTACACCTTC,CASSARTGYHGYTF
NA,TRBJ2-3,NA,TRBV7-3,TGTGCCAGCAGCTTAAACCCAGCGGGCACCACAGATACGCAGTATTTT,CASSLNPAGTTDTQYF
NA,TRBJ1-2,NA,TRBV5-1,TGCGCCAGCAGCTTGGGCGGACGAGGGGGATATGGCTACACCTTC,CASSLGGRGGYGYTF
NA,TRBJ2-7,TRBD2,TRBV28,TGTGCCAGCAGCCCTAGCTCCGGGACTAGCGGGGGGGACGAGCAGTACTTC,CASSPSSGTSGGDEQYF
few,TRBJ2-1,NA,TRBV5-1,TGCGCCAGCAGCTTAAGGGGAATAAACAATGAGCAGTTCTTC,CASSLRGINNEQFF
NA,TRBJ2-3,NA,TRBV29-1,TGCAGCGGCGGGGACCACAACCCAACAGATACGCAGTATTTT,CSGGDHNPTDTQYF
NA,TRBJ2-3,NA,TRBV5-1,TGCGCCAGCAGCATAGCGTCAGGAGATACGCAGTATTTT,CASSIASGDTQYF
few,TRBJ2-1,TRBD1,TRBV9,TGTGCCAGCAGCGTAGATGGGACAGACTACAATGAGCAGTTCTTC,CASSVDGTDYNEQFF
few,TRBJ2-6,NA,TRBV7-3,TGTGCCAGCAGCTTACGACCCGCAGGGGCTGGGGCCAACGTCCTGACTTTC,CASSLRPAGAGANVLTF
NA,TRBJ2-5,TRBD2,TRBV5-1,TGCGCCAGCATCGGGGGGGGAGCGAGCCAAGAGACCCAGTACTTC,CASIGGGASQETQYF
NA,TRBJ2-1,NA,TRBV6-2/TRBV6-3,TGTGCCAGCACCCAGCTTACAGGACAGCCTCACAATGAGCAGTTCTTC,CASTQLTGQPHNEQFF
few,TRBJ1-2,NA,TRBV10-3,TGTGCCATCTCCAGGTTGGACTATGGCTACACCTTC,CAISRLDYGYTF
medium-sized,TRBJ2-3,TRBD2,TRBV7-2,TGTGCCAGCAGCGTTGGACTAGCCCGCACAGATACGCAGTATTTT,CASSVGLARTDTQYF
many,TRBJ2-7,NA,TRBV7-8,TGTGCCAGCAGCTTAGCGCTGGCAGGCGCCTACGAGCAGTACTTC,CASSLALAGAYEQYF
many,TRBJ1-6,NA,TRBV4-2,TGTGCCAGCAGCTCCGGGGCCGATAATTCACCCCTCCACTTT,CASSSGADNSPLHF
many,TRBJ2-3,NA,TRBV7-2,TGTGCCAGCAGCTTAGCGCCGTGGGGCAGCACAGATACGCAGTATTTT,CASSLAPWGSTDTQYF
few,TRBJ1-1,NA,TRBV3-1,TGTGCCAGCAGCCAGGGTGGGACGAGCACTGAAGCTTTCTTT,CASSQGGTSTEAFF
few,TRBJ2-5,NA,TRBV28,TGTGCCAGCAGTTTTGGGTTTGTGGGGCATGCGACCCAGTACTTC,CASSFGFVGHATQYF
few,TRBJ1-6,NA,TRBV11-2,TGTGCCAGCAGCTTAGACTACATAGGGAACCCCCTCCACTTT,CASSLDYIGNPLHF